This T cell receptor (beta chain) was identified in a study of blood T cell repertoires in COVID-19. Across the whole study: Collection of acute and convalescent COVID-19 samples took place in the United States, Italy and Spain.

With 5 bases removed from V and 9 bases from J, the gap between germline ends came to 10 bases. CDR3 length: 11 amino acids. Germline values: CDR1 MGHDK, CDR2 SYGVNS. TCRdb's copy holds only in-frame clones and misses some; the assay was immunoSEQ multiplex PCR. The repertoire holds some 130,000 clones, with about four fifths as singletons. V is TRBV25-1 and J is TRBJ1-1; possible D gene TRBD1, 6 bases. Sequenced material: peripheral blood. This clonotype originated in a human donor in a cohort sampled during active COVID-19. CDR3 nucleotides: TGTGCCAGCAGTTACCAGGGGAAAGCTTTCTTT. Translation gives CASSYQGKAFF.